This TCR beta chain was profiled in a study of T cell repertoires in ileal Crohn's disease (dated by TCRdb to between 2018 and 2021). About the study as a whole: At the time of surgery, around 35% of patients were active smokers, and the median duration of disease was seven to eight years. A total of 170 or so mucosal samples from approximately 57 patients were sequenced, with samples obtained at several locations on the surgical specimen and at postoperative endoscopy. Neoterminal ileum biopsies obtained at postoperative colonoscopy were designated as M6 samples. The study was conducted in parallel with a multicentre cohort built to find predictors of early endoscopic recurrence after ileocolonic resection. About half of the patients received postoperative therapy: over nine received thiopurines and 15 to 20 received anti-TNF agents. Every patient underwent surgery because of a complication, which was stricturing disease in approximately 61% and penetrating disease in roughly 40%. A Rutgeerts score higher than i0 was the definition used for endoscopic postoperative recurrence. TCR repertoire analysis was done in 50 or so Crohn's disease patients from a prospective multicentre cohort. The full study reports these points: Higher high-frequency clone percentages at surgery were associated with endoscopic recurrence; all patients with clonality above 26.8% (18/57) had recurrence. Patients who were active smokers at surgery had a significantly higher proportion of clonal expansions than non-smokers (approximately 28% vs 17%, p=0.02). Compared with CD4 T cells, sorted CD8 T cells held more high-frequency clones, which suggests that the mucosal expansions were mostly CD8. Mucosal CD4 and CD8 T cells were sorted and sequenced only in a subgroup of patients, the size of which was not stated. Postoperative endoscopy timing varied within the first year after surgery, with a median delay of around 6.9 months.

The time point label here, explained by the study, means: neoterminal ileum biopsy at postoperative endoscopy, about 6 months after surgery. Adults with ileal or ileocolonic Crohn's disease and an indication for ileocolonic resection were eligible for inclusion. Before DNA extraction, whole ileal mucosal biopsies were kept frozen at -80 degrees C. Genomic DNA was extracted from frozen whole biopsies using a TRizol-based method and was quantified with a NanoDrop 2000 spectrophotometer. Roughly 550 nanograms of biopsy DNA per sample were submitted for commercial TCRB immunosequencing. CDR3 regions were amplified from genomic DNA by Adaptive Biotechnology using a two-step, amplification bias-controlled multiplex PCR. Primers covering every V and J gene segment were used in the first PCR, while barcodes and Illumina adapters were added in the second PCR. An Illumina instrument was used to sequence the CDR3 libraries. As for the authors' bioinformatics: Vendor-provided pipelines were combined with custom analysis of raw data in R/Bioconductor under R version 3.3.0. Clonality, which ranges from 0 to 1, was calculated as the inverse of the normalised Shannon entropy across all productive clones. The repertoire share taken up by the top 100 clones defined high-frequency clones, and only clones that passed a 95% confidence test were kept. Repertoire diversity was measured with the Simpson index, and overlap between samples was measured with the Morisita-Horn index. As stored in TCRdb, this immuneACCESS dataset retains in-frame rearrangements with V and J assigned. A fraction of the clones does not appear; measured against another copy, unresolved V genes explain less than half of the discrepancy, and the remainder lacks a known reason. The V and J calls and clone size are taken from that table; D and trimming were inferred from the DNA. Recorded for this sample are 10,000 to 15,000 clones; 65% to 85% of them occurred a single time. The ten largest clones represent over 15% of the sample.

Of note for this clone: Its antigen is currently not known. There are no base qualities to consult, and no much larger clone falls within one base.

The CDR3 runs 15 amino acids, cysteine and phenylalanine included. CDR3 DNA only is kept here, 45 bases in frame from base 1. V is cut back by 5 bases and J by 7 bases, with 10 bases in the junction unmatched. From the germline V gene (reference sequence), CDR1 is GTSNPN and CDR2 is SVGIG. The source of this sequence is an adult with Crohn's disease. The V gene is TRBV30 and the J gene is TRBJ1-6, with 8 central nucleotides matching TRBD1. Sample: ileal tissue. The CDR3 protein is CAWAIGDRLNSPLHF. DNA sequence: TGTGCCTGGGCAATTGGGGACAGGCTCAATTCACCCCTCCACTTT.